This T cell receptor beta chain was recorded in a study of vaccination effects on CD4 cells after COVID-19. Study results and limitations: In the study, convalescent patients were few, and early post-infection timepoints were absent. Marked clonal contraction was seen in infection- and vaccine-induced clones late after vaccination.

Turning to this clone: Its antigen remains unknown.

After expansion with viral peptide pools in the ViraFEST assay, antigen-specific CD4+ T cells were sequenced. Isolation of CD4+ T cells took place after approximately ten days of culture. Either the BNT162b2 or mRNA-1273 vaccine was given to participants in two doses. The study found no prior SARS-CoV-2 infection in the vaccine recipients, who tested negative for nucleocapsid antibodies. Peptides at roughly 10 ug/ml and IL-2 at 10 IU/ml were added to two million PBMC per well. Sequenced by immunoSEQ multiplex PCR; TCRdb stores in-frame clones only, minus some. The sample includes about 31,000 clones, roughly 60% of them seen just once. This sequence was found in a human donor who received a COVID-19 vaccine. This specimen was CD4+ T cells from PBMCs cultured with SARS-CoV-2 spike peptides, taken after COVID-19 vaccination.

CDR3 sequence reads: CASSLEGLYGYTF. The CDR3 DNA reads TGTGCCAGCAGCCTAGAAGGGCTCTATGGCTACACCTTC. The rearrangement joins TRBV7-9 to TRBJ1-2; D is undetermined. Germline CDR1 and CDR2: SEHNR and FQNEAQ (reference sequence). The CDR3 spans 13 residues. V dropped 5 bases and J dropped 4 bases, with 11 bases sitting between them.